Given below is one T cell receptor (beta chain) in context. This CDR3 is 13 amino acids long. V lost 3 bases and J 8 bases, leaving 13 bases between the germline ends. These data belong to a study of blood T cell repertoires in COVID-19. Across the study: The samples span acute and convalescent COVID-19 from the United States, Italy and Spain. PBMCs, B-cell-depleted T cells, or T cells provided the cDNA or gDNA that made up the material.

Original processing notes: How many nucleated cells were present was estimated from reference gene primer amplification. Clones were sequenced by immunoSEQ multiplex PCR, and TCRdb holds only the in-frame ones, with some missing. V and J calls and clone size come straight from that table; D and trimming were deduced from the DNA. The data show tens of thousands of clones, around 83% seen once. This receptor was obtained from a woman aged 55 to 70 with acute or convalescent COVID-19. The V and J genes are TRBV12-3 or TRBV12-4 and TRBJ1-2, with D perhaps matching TRBD1 (6 bases). Sequenced input: peripheral blood. DNA for the CDR3: TGTGCCAGCAGTTTCGCGGGGGCGCGCGGCTACACCTTC. It is translated as CASSFAGARGYTF.